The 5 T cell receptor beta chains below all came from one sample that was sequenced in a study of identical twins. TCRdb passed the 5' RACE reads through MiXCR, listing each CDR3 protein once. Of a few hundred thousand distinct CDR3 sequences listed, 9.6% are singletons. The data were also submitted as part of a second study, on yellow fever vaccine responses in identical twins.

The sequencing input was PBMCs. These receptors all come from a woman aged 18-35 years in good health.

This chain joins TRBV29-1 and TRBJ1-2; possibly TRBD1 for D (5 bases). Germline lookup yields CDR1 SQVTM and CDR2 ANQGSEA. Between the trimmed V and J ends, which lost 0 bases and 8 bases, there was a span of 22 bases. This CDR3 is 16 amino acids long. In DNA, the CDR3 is TGCAGCGTTGAAGATCCAAAAGACAGTCAACTATACGGCTACACCTTC. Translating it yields CSVEDPKDSQLYGYTF.

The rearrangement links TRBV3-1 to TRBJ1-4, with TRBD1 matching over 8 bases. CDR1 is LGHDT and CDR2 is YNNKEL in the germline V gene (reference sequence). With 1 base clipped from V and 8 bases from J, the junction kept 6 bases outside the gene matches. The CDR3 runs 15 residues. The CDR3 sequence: CASSQVSRGQEKLFF. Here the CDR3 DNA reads TGTGCCAGCAGCCAAGTATCCAGGGGGCAGGAAAAACTGTTTTTT.

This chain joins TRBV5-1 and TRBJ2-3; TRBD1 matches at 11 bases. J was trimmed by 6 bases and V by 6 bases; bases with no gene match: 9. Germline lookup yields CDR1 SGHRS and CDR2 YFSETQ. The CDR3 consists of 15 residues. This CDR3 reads CASNPGQGVADTQYF. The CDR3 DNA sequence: TGCGCCAGCAACCCGGGACAGGGGGTTGCGGATACGCAGTATTTT.

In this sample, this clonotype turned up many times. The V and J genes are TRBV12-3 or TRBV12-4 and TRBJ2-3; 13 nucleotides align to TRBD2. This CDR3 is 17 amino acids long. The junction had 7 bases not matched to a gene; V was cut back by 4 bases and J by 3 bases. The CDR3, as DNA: TGTGCCAGCAGTTCCGACCAGGGACTAGCGGGAACAGATACGCAGTATTTT. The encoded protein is CASSSDQGLAGTDTQYF.

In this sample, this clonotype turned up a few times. The CDR3 DNA sequence: TGTGCCAGCAGGTCCCTCTACAATGAGCAGTTCTTC. It specifies CASRSLYNEQFF. The gene calls are TRBV6-2 or TRBV6-3 and TRBJ2-1; D is ambiguous. The CDR3 is made up of 12 amino acids. Germline V gene lookup returns CDR1 MNHEY and CDR2 SVGEGT. With 6 bases removed from V and 3 bases from J, the gap between germline ends came to 6 bases.